The 4 T cell receptor beta chains below come from one sample, sequenced in a study of breast tumors, draining lymph nodes, adjacent tissues. TCRdb processed the multiplex PCR reads anew with MiXCR; each CDR3 protein has one entry. The repertoire holds some 14,000 distinct CDR3 sequences, with roughly 52% as singletons. The specimen sequenced was tumor-adjacent breast tissue. These TCRs come from a female donor with breast cancer. Some clones in this sample may be carry-over from other donors' samples.

The chain joins TRBV27 to TRBJ1-2, with D tentatively TRBD1 (6 bases). Germline V CDR1 and CDR2: MNHEY, SMNVEV (reference sequence). The V and J ends lost 6 bases and 4 bases respectively, with 9 bases between them. This CDR3 has 12 amino acids. The CDR3 bases are TGTGCCAGCAGCAAGGGGGTCTATGGCTACACCTTC. Its translation is CASSKGVYGYTF.

This clonotype came up many times. The chain joins TRBV5-8 to TRBJ2-5; D might be TRBD2 (5 bases). Germline CDR1 SGHTS, CDR2 YDEGEE. V was pared by 4 bases and J by 5 bases, with 9 bases between. This CDR3 has 12 residues. CDR3 in DNA: TGTGCCAGCAGCCCGGGCGGGGAGACCCAGTACTTC. The encoded protein is CASSPGGETQYF.

The genes are TRBV2 and TRBJ2-1; 9 bases match TRBD1. The junction had 3 bases not matched to a gene; V was cut back by 6 bases and J by 3 bases. CDR1 SNHLY and CDR2 FYNNEI come from the germline V gene. The CDR3 covers 14 residues. CDR3 region: CASSRTGDYNEQFF. CDR3 DNA: TGTGCCAGCAGCCGGACAGGGGACTACAATGAGCAGTTCTTC.

Comment on this clonotype: One end of the junction is discordant with germline, which a read error may explain. The chain carries TRBV11-2 and TRBJ2-3, with 9 bases that match TRBD2. Per the germline V gene, CDR1 is SGHAT and CDR2 is FQNNGV. The CDR3 has 14 residues. Here the CDR3 reads CASSLGGGADTQCF. The CDR3 DNA reads TGTGCCAGCAGCTTAGGCGGGGGGGCAGATACGCAGTGTTTT. Supplemented by reference TRBV11-2 and TRBJ2-3, the full variable domain reads EAGVAQSPRYKIIEKRQSVAFWCNPISGHATLYWYQQILGQGPKLLIQFQNNGVVDDSQLPKDRFSAERLKGVDSTLKIQPAKLEDSAVYLCASSLGGGADTQCFGPGTRLTVL.